This passage covers 21 T cell receptor beta chains from one sample sequenced in a study of T cells in Graves' hyperthyroidism and ophthalmopathy. From RNA transcripts, TCR beta CDR3 regions were amplified. RT-PCR in the first round (using the HTBI primer set) targeted the TCR CDR3. MiXCR, applied by TCRdb to the multiplex PCR reads, yields one record per CDR3 protein. This table has hundreds of thousands of distinct CDR3 sequences, 12% to 15% appearing once. The sample taken for sequencing was blood. Receptor source: a woman aged 18-29 years with Graves' hyperthyroidism.

This clonotype was detected a few times. This sequence joins TRBV6-5 and TRBJ2-7, with 8 bases that match TRBD2. Germline CDR1 reads MNHEY; CDR2 reads SVGAGI. Germline trimming cut 2 bases from V and 3 bases from J; bases unmatched to any gene: 15. The CDR3 totals 18 residues. CDR3 residues: CASSYIGYSGLGYYEQYF. The CDR3 nucleotides read TGTGCCAGCAGTTACATTGGATATTCGGGACTAGGATACTACGAGCAGTACTTC.

There are a few counts of this clonotype. The chain has TRBV7-2 and TRBJ2-7, with TRBD1 matching over 7 bases. This CDR3 region has 15 residues. Germline CDR1 reads SGHTA; CDR2 reads FQGNSA. V was pared by 0 bases and J by 3 bases, with 5 bases of the junction left unmatched. This chain's CDR3 is CASSLAQGDVYEQYF. CDR3 bases: TGTGCCAGCAGCTTAGCGCAGGGGGATGTCTACGAGCAGTACTTC. The full variable domain, with the rest looked up from reference TRBV7-2 and TRBJ2-7, is GAGVSQSPSNKVTEKGKDVELRCDPISGHTALYWYRQSLGQGLEFLIYFQGNSAPDKSGLPSDRFSAERTGGSVSTLTIQRTQQEDSAVYLCASSLAQGDVYEQYFGPGTRLTVT.

This clonotype was seen only a few times. The V gene is TRBV10-2, the J gene TRBJ2-3; no definite D call. Germline V gene data show CDR1 as WSHSY and CDR2 as SAAADI. V was trimmed by 3 bases and J by 6 bases, leaving 13 bases between them. This CDR3 is 14 amino acids long. DNA of the CDR3: TGCGCCAGCAGTGATGCAGGATTGCCCGATACGCAGTATTTT. Protein product: CASSDAGLPDTQYF.

This clonotype was seen many times. J is TRBJ1-1 and V is TRBV18; perhaps TRBD1 as D (5 bases). Trimming cost V 2 bases and J 1 base, with 11 bases left between them. There are 15 residues in the CDR3. Germline-derived CDR1 and CDR2 are KGHSH and LQKENI. The CDR3 is CASSPSVGGNTEAFF. The CDR3 DNA reads TGTGCCAGCTCACCATCCGTTGGGGGGAACACTGAAGCTTTCTTT.

The DNA for the CDR3 is TGCGCCAGCAGCCAAGCAGGGGGCGGTGAGCAGTTCTTC. This sequence encodes CASSQAGGGEQFF. The chain combines TRBV4-1 with TRBJ2-1; 8 bases agree with TRBD1. V dropped 1 base and J dropped 9; count of bases not matched to a gene: 2. The CDR3 is 13 residues long. Germline loops: CDR1 MGHRA, CDR2 YSYEKL.

This chain joins TRBV11-3 and TRBJ2-7; D gene unclear. V was trimmed by 4 bases and J by 3 bases, leaving 16 bases between them. The CDR3 has 15 amino acids. CDR1 and CDR2 (germline): SGHNT, YENEEA. The CDR3 DNA reads as TGTGCCAGCAGCTCCCCAATGGGGTCACTCTACGAGCAGTACTTC. Amino acid sequence: CASSSPMGSLYEQYF.

This clonotype has only a few counts. The chain links TRBV2 to TRBJ2-7, with 9 nucleotides matching TRBD2. The CDR3 has 13 amino acids. Germline loops: CDR1 SNHLY, CDR2 FYNNEI. V dropped 10 bases and J dropped 3; count of bases not matched to a gene: 7. The DNA of the CDR3 is TGTGCCACCGAATTAGCGGGGGTCTACGAGCAGTACTTC. This gives the protein CATELAGVYEQYF.

The CDR3 loop reads CASSLILTGGNTIYF. In DNA, the CDR3 is TGTGCCAGCAGTTTAATACTAACAGGCGGAAACACCATATATTTT. The chain links TRBV12-3 or TRBV12-4 to TRBJ1-3; tentatively, D is TRBD1 (5 bases). Trimming took off 2 bases at V and 4 bases at J, with 12 bases between the two ends. CDR3 size: 15 residues.

This clonotype was recorded many times. This chain joins TRBV2 and TRBJ1-2, with TRBD1 as a possible D gene (5 bases). The CDR3 runs 14 residues. Germline CDR1 and CDR2: SNHLY and FYNNEI. Deletions cut 4 bases from V and 6 bases from J, with 15 bases between. The CDR3 DNA reads TGTGCCAGCAGTGGTCGTTCGGGGGTCCATGGCTACACCTTC. As protein: CASSGRSGVHGYTF. The full variable domain, rest sourced from reference TRBV2 and TRBJ1-2, is EPEVTQTPSHQVTQMGQEVILRCVPISNHLYFYWYRQILGQKVEFLVSFYNNEISEKSEIFDDQFSVERPDGSNFTLKIRSTKLEDSAMYFCASSGRSGVHGYTFGSGTRLTVV.

This clonotype was counted many times. This chain uses TRBV7-2 with TRBJ2-7; no firm D call. The V gene lost 2 bases and the J gene lost 0 bases, with 11 bases spanning the gap. Germline V CDR1 and CDR2: SGHTA, FQGNSA. The CDR3 is 15 amino acids. The CDR3 region is CASSLYAGSSYEQYF. The CDR3 DNA is TGTGCCAGCAGCTTATATGCAGGAAGCTCCTACGAGCAGTACTTC.

This clonotype was recorded a few times. The gene calls are TRBV9 and TRBJ2-7; tentatively, D is TRBD2 (5 bases). The CDR3 runs to 14 residues. The V gene lost 4 bases and the J gene lost 7 bases, with 18 bases spanning the gap. Germline V gene sequence: CDR1 SGDLS, CDR2 YYNGEE. For the CDR3, the DNA is TGTGCCAGCAGCCCCGGGAAGGGAAGGCTTGAGCAGTACTTC. Translating it yields CASSPGKGRLEQYF.

This clonotype occurred many times. This chain links TRBV18 with TRBJ1-6, with 7 bases identical to TRBD1. The CDR3 spans 15 residues. The germline V gene has CDR1 KGHSH and CDR2 LQKENI. The V segment lost 1 base and the J segment 6 bases; nucleotides outside the gene matches: 3. The CDR3 sequence: CASSPQDRSNSPLHF. In DNA form, the CDR3 reads TGTGCCAGCTCACCACAGGACAGGAGTAATTCACCCCTCCACTTT. Together with reference TRBV18 and TRBJ1-6, the CDR3 gives the full variable domain: NAGVMQNPRHLVRRRGQEARLRCSPMKGHSHVYWYRQLPEEGLKFMVYLQKENIIDESGMPKERFSAEFPKEGPSILRIQQVVRGDSAAYFCASSPQDRSNSPLHFGNGTRLTVT.

In its sample, this clonotype was seen a few times. The chain joins TRBV5-1 to TRBJ2-1, with D perhaps TRBD2 (5 bases). Germline lookup yields CDR1 SGHRS and CDR2 YFSETQ. This CDR3 is 13 amino acids long. V was pared by 0 bases and J by 8 bases, with 9 bases between. DNA of the CDR3: TGCGCCAGCAGCTTGGAACGGGAAGATGAGCAGTTCTTC. Its translation is CASSLEREDEQFF.

The sample holds many counts of this clonotype. The chain employs TRBV28 and TRBJ1-1; TRBD1 is a possible D gene (5 bases). V was shortened by 2 bases and J by 8 bases, with 9 bases between the two germline ends. Germline V gene data show CDR1 as MDHEN and CDR2 as SYDVKM. The CDR3 has 12 residues. The CDR3 DNA reads as TGTGCCAGCAGTTTAGGAACAGGAGAAGCTTTCTTT. Amino acid sequence: CASSLGTGEAFF.

The table lists this clonotype with a few counts. The rearrangement uses TRBV10-3 and TRBJ1-2, with 8 nucleotides matching TRBD1. The germline V gene has CDR1 ENHRY and CDR2 SYGVKD. The J segment lost 5 bases and the V segment lost 0 bases, leaving 8 bases of the junction unmatched. The CDR3 length is 16 residues. CDR3 residues: CAISESAAGGLYGYTF. CDR3 nucleotide sequence: TGTGCCATCAGTGAGTCTGCGGCAGGGGGCTTGTATGGCTACACCTTC.

This clonotype has a count of ten or more. The rearrangement joins TRBV6-2 or TRBV6-3 to TRBJ2-5; the match to TRBD1 covers 8 bases. This CDR3 comprises 15 residues. Trimming cost V 5 bases and J 4 bases; bases outside gene matches: 9. Looked up from germline, CDR1 is MNHEY and CDR2 is SVGEGT. This CDR3 reads CASSDPGQGRETQYF. The CDR3 DNA reads TGTGCCAGCAGTGACCCCGGACAGGGCCGAGAGACCCAGTACTTC.

This chain connects TRBV5-5 to TRBJ2-7; possible D gene TRBD2, 7 bases. V shed 3 bases and J shed 7 bases, with 11 bases lying between them. Germline V gives CDR1 SGHKS, CDR2 YYEKEE (reference sequence). The CDR3 contains 12 residues. As DNA, the CDR3 is TGTGCCAGCAGCTCCGGGGGGCTTGAGCAGTACTTC. Translated, it gives CASSSGGLEQYF.

This clonotype has at least ten counts. The chain combines TRBV10-2 with TRBJ2-4, with TRBD1 matching over 8 bases. The CDR3 is made up of 14 amino acids. In germline, CDR1 is WSHSY, CDR2 SAAADI. The J segment lost 5 bases and the V segment lost 1 base, leaving 1 base of the junction unmatched. CDR3 residues: CASSELGQENIQYF. Here the CDR3 DNA reads TGCGCCAGCAGTGAGTTGGGACAGGAAAACATTCAGTACTTC.

The chain uses TRBV27 and TRBJ2-3; D gene uncertain. The CDR3 is made up of 15 amino acids. Trimming took off 8 bases at V and 2 bases at J, with 17 bases between the two ends. Germline V gene lookup returns CDR1 MNHEY and CDR2 SMNVEV (reference sequence). The CDR3 spells CASSGRQWYTDTQYF. For the CDR3, the DNA is TGTGCCAGCTCCGGTCGGCAGTGGTACACAGATACGCAGTATTTT.

This clonotype was recorded only once. The chain joins TRBV7-3 to TRBJ2-5; TRBD2 agrees at 8 bases. The V and J ends lost 8 bases and 1 base, in that order; junction bases with no gene match: 9. CDR1 SGHTA and CDR2 FQGTGA come from the germline V gene. CDR3 size: 15 residues. Here the CDR3 reads CASSKAGGLQETQYF. The CDR3 DNA is TGTGCCAGCTCTAAGGCGGGGGGTCTCCAAGAGACCCAGTACTTC.

This clonotype was picked up a small number of times. The gene calls are TRBV9 and TRBJ2-2; D is tentatively TRBD1 or TRBD2 (5 bases each). The germline CDR1 and CDR2 sequences are SGDLS and YYNGEE. This CDR3 contains 14 residues. V gave up 5 bases and J gave up 6 bases, with 14 bases separating them. CDR3 DNA: TGTGCCAGCAGTCGGGACGTCGACGCCGGGGAGCTGTTTTTT. Amino acids: CASSRDVDAGELFF.